The 6 T cell receptor beta chains in this list originate from one sample, sequenced in a study of blood T cell repertoires in COVID-19 (dated by TCRdb to 2019 to 2021). Library preparation used the immunoSEQ multiplex PCR assay. Here the immuneACCESS table is served through TCRdb, limited to in-frame sequences with V and J called. Missing clones are a known gap in these copies; in checked studies unresolved V genes cover under half, and the rest lacks a known reason. The sample profile shows some 150,000 clones; roughly nine tenths of them were found once. The top ten hold 3% to 3.5% of the sample. Material for sequencing was peripheral blood. These receptor sequences come from a woman aged 55-69 years with active COVID-19.

The chain joins TRBV20-1 to TRBJ1-1, with a weak D call TRBD1 (6 bases). In germline, CDR1 is DFQATT, CDR2 SNEGSKA (reference sequence). V lost 8 bases to trimming and J lost 4 bases, with 11 bases between them. The CDR3 extends over 11 amino acids. The CDR3 DNA reads TGCAGTAACAGGGAAATCACTGAAGCTTTCTTT. Amino acids: CSNREITEAFF.

The chain employs TRBV24-1 and TRBJ2-2; 8 bases fit TRBD1. The CDR3 spans 16 residues. Germline V gene sequence: CDR1 KGHDR, CDR2 SFDVKD. The V and J ends lost 3 bases and 4 bases, in that order; junction bases with no gene match: 6. CDR3 bases: TGTGCCACCAGTGATCCCTGGACAGGGAGCACCGGGGAGCTGTTTTTT. Encoded protein: CATSDPWTGSTGELFF.

This clone was detected a few times. The gene calls are TRBV9 and TRBJ2-7, with 8 nucleotides matching TRBD2. CDR1 is SGDLS, CDR2 YYNGEE, per germline. J was trimmed by 5 bases and V by 0 bases; bases with no gene match: 10. CDR3 length: 16 residues. CDR3 residues: CASSVESGGPLHEQYF. The CDR3 DNA reads TGTGCCAGCAGCGTAGAGTCGGGAGGGCCTTTACACGAGCAGTACTTC. Together with reference TRBV9 and TRBJ2-7, the CDR3 gives the full variable domain: DSGVTQTPKHLITATGQRVTLRCSPRSGDLSVYWYQQSLDQGLQFLIQYYNGEERAKGNILERFSAQQFPDLHSELNLSSLELGDSALYFCASSVESGGPLHEQYFGPGTRLTVT.

The chain links TRBV7-2 to TRBJ1-4; D remains unclear. Trimming cost V 3 bases and J 3 bases, with 2 bases left between them. Germline values: CDR1 SGHTA, CDR2 FQGNSA. The CDR3 contains 12 residues. CDR3 nucleotides: TGTGCCAGCAGCTTCGCTAATGAAAAACTGTTTTTT. Protein product: CASSFANEKLFF.

The genes are TRBV28 and TRBJ1-5; tentative D call: TRBD1 (5 bases). The germline CDR1 and CDR2 sequences are MDHEN and SYDVKM. V gave up 7 bases and J gave up 0 bases, with 13 bases separating them. CDR3 size: 15 residues. CDR3 region: CASTRRGYSNQPQHF. For the CDR3, the DNA is TGTGCCAGCACTCGAAGGGGCTATAGCAATCAGCCCCAGCATTTT.

The chain recombines TRBV7-9 with TRBJ2-7, with a possible D match to TRBD1 (5 bases). Germline V gene lookup returns CDR1 SEHNR and CDR2 FQNEAQ (reference sequence). Trimming cost V 4 bases and J 0 bases, with 22 bases left between them. The CDR3 sequence is 18 residues long. CDR3 region: CASSSTGPGGAPSYEQYF. The CDR3 DNA reads TGTGCCAGCAGCTCCACTGGCCCCGGTGGGGCCCCCTCCTACGAGCAGTACTTC.